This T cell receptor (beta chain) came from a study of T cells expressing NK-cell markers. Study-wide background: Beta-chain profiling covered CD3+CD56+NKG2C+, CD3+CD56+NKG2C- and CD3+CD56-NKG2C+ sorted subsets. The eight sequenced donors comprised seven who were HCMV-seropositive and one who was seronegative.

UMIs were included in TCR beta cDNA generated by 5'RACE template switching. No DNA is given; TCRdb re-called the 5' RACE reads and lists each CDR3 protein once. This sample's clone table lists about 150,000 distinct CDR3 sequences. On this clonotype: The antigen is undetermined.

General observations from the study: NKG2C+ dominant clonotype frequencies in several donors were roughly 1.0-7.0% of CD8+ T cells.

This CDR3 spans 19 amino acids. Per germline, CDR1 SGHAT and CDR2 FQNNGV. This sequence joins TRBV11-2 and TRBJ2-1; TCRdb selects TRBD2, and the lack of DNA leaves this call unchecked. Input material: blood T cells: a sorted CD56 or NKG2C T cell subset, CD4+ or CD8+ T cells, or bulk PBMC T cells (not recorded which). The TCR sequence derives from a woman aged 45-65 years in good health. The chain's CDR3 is CASSLVIPGLAGGMNEQFF. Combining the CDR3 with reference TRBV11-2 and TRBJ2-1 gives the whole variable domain EAGVAQSPRYKIIEKRQSVAFWCNPISGHATLYWYQQILGQGPKLLIQFQNNGVVDDSQLPKDRFSAERLKGVDSTLKIQPAKLEDSAVYLCASSLVIPGLAGGMNEQFFGPGTRLTVL.